This T cell receptor beta chain was documented in a study of monozygotic twins with inflammatory bowel disease (dated by TCRdb to between 2017 and 2020). With regard to the full study: In total, 28 monozygotic twin pairs made up the full study: 19 Danish pairs, all IBD-discordant, plus nine German pairs, of which four were IBD-concordant and five were IBD-discordant. The search for disease-associated traits relied mainly on comparing, within discordant pairs, IBD patients with their genetically identical healthy co-twins. Each individual had, on average, about 151 000 unique TCRalpha sequences and 181 000 unique TCRbeta sequences available for analysis.

Preparation of the library involved 5' RACE. Preparation of each TCR library used 3,500 to 4,500 ng of total RNA. For each sample, cDNA synthesis was carried out in eight separate reactions using SMARTScribe reverse transcriptase. Unique molecular identifiers containing a 6-nucleotide sample barcode were introduced through template switching during cDNA synthesis. TCRalpha and TCRbeta cDNA was amplified by two nested PCRs of 16 and 9 cycles, with bead purification after each PCR. Before amplification, the cDNA was both treated with uracil DNA-glycosylase and purified with the QIAquick PCR purification kit. The second PCR added Illumina TruSeq-compatible adapters along with sample-specific barcodes. Library quality and concentration were checked on TapeStation and Qubit, and libraries were pooled at about 5 ng each. The pooled libraries were sequenced with 2 x 100 bp reads and custom sequencing primers on an Illumina HiSeq2500 single-index Rapid Run. In the authors' own workflow: MiGEC version 1.2.6 was used for UMI-based consensus assembly to correct PCR and sequencing errors. V(D)J alignment, clonotype assembly and CDR3 extraction were performed with MiXCR version 2.1.1. Gene usage, clonotype sharing and MAIT/NKT TCR abundance were normalised by analysing the top 1000, 10 000 and 20 000 clonotypes per sample. After downsampling to 27 000 UMIs, diversity was calculated as the inverse Simpson index using the vegan R package. Statistical testing used paired Mann-Whitney U tests on the discordant twin pairs and applied Benjamini-Hochberg correction for multiple testing. TCRdb reprocessed the reads, and each CDR3 protein sequence is entered once, without DNA. TCRdb assigned the V and J calls; the authors' analysis was not used. In this sample's table one finds about 160,000 distinct CDR3 sequences. Over 2.5% of the sample lies in the top ten.

To note about this clonotype: Its antigen is still unknown.

Per the germline V gene, SGHDN is the CDR1 and FVKESK is the CDR2. The CDR3 spans 11 residues, from the cysteine through the phenylalanine. No DNA was logged. From each donor, an approximately 2.5 ml peripheral blood sample was collected into PAXgene tubes and stored at -80 degrees C. Without T cell sorting, total RNA was isolated from whole blood using the PAXgene blood miRNA kit on an automated QIAcube. Deep TCRalpha and TCRbeta repertoire profiling with unique molecular barcoding was performed on peripheral blood of monozygotic twin pairs concordant or discordant for inflammatory bowel disease. Smoking habits were recorded for all twin pairs, with individuals classified as current, former or never smokers. Overall study outcomes, separate from this receptor: Compared with healthy twins, IBD patients had fewer clonotypes in common with other individuals, a difference most pronounced in patients showing signs of disease activity. The results gave no support for a single strong signal or clonotype linked to IBD. Because patients received different immunosuppressive treatments, the repertoires may have picked up extra background noise and variability between individuals. Repertoire similarity did not differ between concordant and discordant twins, which could be due to limited statistical power. A decrease in TCRbeta repertoire diversity, as measured by inverse Simpson index, was observed in IBD patients compared with their healthy co-twins. Different T cell subtypes could not be distinguished in the analysis.

The V gene is TRBV14 and the J gene is TRBJ2-7. Sample: blood. The source of this sequence is a human donor with ulcerative colitis or Crohn's disease, or a healthy co-twin of an affected twin (not recorded which). The CDR3 protein sequence reads: CASSHVYEQYF.